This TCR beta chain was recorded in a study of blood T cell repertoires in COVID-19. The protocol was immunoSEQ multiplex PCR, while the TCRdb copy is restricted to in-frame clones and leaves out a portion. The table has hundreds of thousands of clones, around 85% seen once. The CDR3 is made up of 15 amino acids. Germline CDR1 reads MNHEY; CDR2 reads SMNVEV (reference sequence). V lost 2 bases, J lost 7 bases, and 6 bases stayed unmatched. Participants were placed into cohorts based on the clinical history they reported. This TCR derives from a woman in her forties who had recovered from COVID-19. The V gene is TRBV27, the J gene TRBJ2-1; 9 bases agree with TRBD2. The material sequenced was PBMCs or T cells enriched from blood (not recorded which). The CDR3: CASSLAGGPGNEQFF. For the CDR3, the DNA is TGTGCCAGCAGTTTAGCGGGAGGGCCGGGGAATGAGCAGTTCTTC.